Following are 11 T cell receptor beta chains from one sample sequenced in a study of blood T cell repertoires in COVID-19. Produced via immunoSEQ multiplex PCR; TCRdb's table is partial and in-frame only. Of around 320,000 clones in the sample, roughly 87% are singletons; the top ten hold about 2.5%. The sequenced sample was peripheral blood. These receptor sequences come from a man younger than 35 with active or convalescent COVID-19.

The rearrangement uses TRBV5-4 and TRBJ2-1; 9 bases line up with TRBD2. The germline V gene has CDR1 SGHNT and CDR2 YYREEE (reference sequence). The trim removed 3 bases at V and 12 bases at J, leaving 13 bases unmatched. This CDR3 contains 15 residues. Written as DNA, the CDR3 is TGTGCCAGCAGCTCACCGGGACTAGCACACCTGGGGCAGTTCTTC. This codes for CASSSPGLAHLGQFF.

The chain carries TRBV21-1 and TRBJ2-7; the table gives TRBD2 as D, unverified against the DNA. TRBV21-1 is flagged as a pseudogene. This CDR3 is built from 13 residues. CDR3 loop: CASSKEEFHEQYF. CDR3 in DNA: TGTGCCAGCAGCAAGGAGGAGTTCCACGAGCAGTACTTC.

The chain is built from TRBV6-6 and TRBJ1-1, with 7 bases lining up with TRBD1. V trimming: 11 bases; J trimming: 1 base; junction bases outside the gene matches: 7. The germline CDR1 and CDR2 sequences are MNHNY and SVGAGI (reference sequence). CDR3 size: 13 residues. The CDR3 sequence: CAGSTGRNTEAFF. The CDR3 nucleotides are TGTGCCGGGTCGACAGGGAGGAACACTGAAGCTTTCTTT.

The CDR3 DNA reads TGTGCCAGCAGCCAACGGGGCCGGGGGCAGCCCCAGCATTTT. Protein product: CASSQRGRGQPQHF. V gene TRBV3-1 (or the pseudogene TRBV3-2) combines with J gene TRBJ1-5, with a tentative D call TRBD1 (5 bases). Germline loops: CDR1 LGHDT, CDR2 YNNKEL (reference sequence). CDR3 length: 14 residues. With 2 bases removed from V and 7 bases from J, the gap between germline ends came to 12 bases.

The chain links TRBV7-3 to TRBJ1-1; 8 nucleotides align to TRBD1. The CDR3 totals 13 residues. Germline V gives CDR1 SGHTA, CDR2 FQGTGA. V lost 6 bases, J lost 4 bases, and 4 bases stayed unmatched. The CDR3 sequence: CASSSRGLTEAFF. The CDR3 coding sequence is TGTGCCAGCAGTTCCAGGGGGCTCACTGAAGCTTTCTTT.

Of note for this clone: This sample includes further DNA sequences coding for the same CDR3. This chain joins TRBV12-3 or TRBV12-4 and TRBJ2-7, with D unresolved. CDR3 size: 11 residues. With 5 bases removed from V and 1 base from J, the gap between germline ends came to 3 bases. CDR3 DNA sequence: TGTGCCAGCAGTCCTTCCTACGAGCAGTACTTC. The encoded protein is CASSPSYEQYF.

The chain joins TRBV6-2 or TRBV6-3 to TRBJ1-5; D unresolved. CDR1 MNHEY and CDR2 SVGEGT come from the germline V gene. The CDR3 is made up of 14 amino acids. V was shortened by 1 base and J by 1 base, with 5 bases between the two germline ends. The CDR3 is CASSYWASNQPQHF. As DNA, the CDR3 is TGTGCCAGCAGTTACTGGGCCAGCAATCAGCCCCAGCATTTT.

The chain couples TRBV7-6 to TRBJ1-4, with D unclear. V lost 5 bases to trimming and J lost 13 bases, with 23 bases between them. The CDR3 covers 15 residues. Germline CDR1 and CDR2: SGHVS and FNYEAQ. CDR3 coding DNA: TGTGCCAGCAGCCCCGACCCAGCCGGCAGGTTGTCACTGTTTTTT. Translating gives CASSPDPAGRLSLFF.

The chain joins TRBV5-1 to TRBJ1-5; D is unresolved. V shed 4 bases and J shed 0 bases, with 11 bases lying between them. The CDR3 is 15 residues long. The germline gives CDR1 SGHRS, CDR2 YFSETQ. The CDR3: CASSPGPYSNQPQHF. The CDR3 bases are TGCGCCAGCAGCCCTGGGCCGTATAGCAATCAGCCCCAGCATTTT. Full variable domain (rest looked up from reference TRBV5-1 and TRBJ1-5): KAGVTQTPRYLIKTRGQQVTLSCSPISGHRSVSWYQQTPGQGLQFLFEYFSETQRNKGNFPGRFSGRQFSNSRSEMNVSTLELGDSALYLCASSPGPYSNQPQHFGDGTRLSIL.

V usage is TRBV11-3 and J usage is TRBJ1-1; the D is unclear. The CDR3 spans 13 residues. The V end lost 3 bases, the J end lost 6 bases, and 11 bases lay between the germline ends. Germline values: CDR1 SGHNT, CDR2 YENEEA. CDR3 nucleotides: TGTGCCAGCAGCTTCGGAGCTTCCGCTGAAGCTTTCTTT. The encoded protein is CASSFGASAEAFF.

Only one count was recorded for this clone. J is TRBJ2-7 and V is TRBV28, with TRBD2 identical over 7 bases. In germline, CDR1 is MDHEN, CDR2 SYDVKM. There are 15 residues in the CDR3. Trimming took 6 bases from V and 5 from J; bases not matched to a gene: 13. The CDR3 sequence: CASSRRLGRENEQYF. The CDR3 DNA sequence: TGTGCCAGCAGCCGAAGGTTGGGGCGGGAGAACGAGCAGTACTTC.